The clone carrying this T cell receptor beta chain came up many times. Its antigen remains unknown. V was cut by 5 bases and J by 10 bases, with 14 bases left in between. CDR3 length: 13 amino acids. This sample was included in a study of Graves' ophthalmopathy and Graves' hyperthyroidism. It was on clinical symptoms, serum thyroxine, TRAb, thyroid ultrasound and orbital computed tomography that diagnosis relied. Findings of the study overall: Stable hyperthyroidism and ophthalmopathy were told apart by a 13-signature model, which achieved roughly 89% sensitivity and approximately 82% specificity. Forecasting of ophthalmopathy progression by the model achieved almost 71% sensitivity and approximately 72% specificity. Most expanded clonotypes in thyroid above 0.001 frequency also showed up in blood.

RNA transcripts served as template for amplifying TCR beta CDR3 sequences. RT-PCR was first run with HTBI primers, then multiplex PCR in a second round. Via MiXCR, TCRdb re-called the multiplex PCR reads, giving one row per CDR3 protein. The data hold over 650,000 distinct CDR3 sequences, with about 40% observed a single time. The specimen was peripheral blood. This TCR derives from an adult man with Graves' ophthalmopathy. J is TRBJ1-4 and V is TRBV12-3 or TRBV12-4; no clear D. This chain's CDR3 is CASSPGRVVKLFF. DNA of the CDR3: TGTGCCAGCAGTCCCGGGAGGGTTGTAAAACTGTTTTTT.